The next 2 T cell receptor beta chains were all read from a single sample in a study of cytomegalovirus exposure and HLA in healthy donors. The PCR made use of 60 Vbeta and 13 Jbeta primers. The method was immunoSEQ multiplex PCR; TCRdb's version includes in-frame clones alone and lacks a portion of them. Of around 200,000 clones in the sample, about 80% were seen once. Sequenced sample: PBMCs. The receptors here all came from a middle-aged woman in good health and CMV-seronegative.

The CDR3 coding sequence is TGTGCCAGCTCACCACGACAGGCCGTGAACACTGAAGCTTTCTTT. This gives the protein CASSPRQAVNTEAFF. The rearrangement links TRBV18 to TRBJ1-1; D is possibly TRBD1 (6 bases). V was pared by 1 base and J by 0 bases, with 9 bases between. This CDR3 is 15 amino acids long. The V gene's germline CDR1 is KGHSH and CDR2 LQKENI.

This chain connects TRBV19 to TRBJ2-1; D perhaps matches TRBD1 (5 bases). The V end lost 5 bases, the J end lost 5 bases, and 16 bases lay between the germline ends. The germline V gene encodes CDR1 LNHDA and CDR2 SQIVND (reference sequence). The CDR3 has 15 amino acids. As DNA, the CDR3 is TGTGCCAGTAGTCCGACATTAGCAGGGCACAATGAGCAGTTCTTC. This translates into CASSPTLAGHNEQFF.